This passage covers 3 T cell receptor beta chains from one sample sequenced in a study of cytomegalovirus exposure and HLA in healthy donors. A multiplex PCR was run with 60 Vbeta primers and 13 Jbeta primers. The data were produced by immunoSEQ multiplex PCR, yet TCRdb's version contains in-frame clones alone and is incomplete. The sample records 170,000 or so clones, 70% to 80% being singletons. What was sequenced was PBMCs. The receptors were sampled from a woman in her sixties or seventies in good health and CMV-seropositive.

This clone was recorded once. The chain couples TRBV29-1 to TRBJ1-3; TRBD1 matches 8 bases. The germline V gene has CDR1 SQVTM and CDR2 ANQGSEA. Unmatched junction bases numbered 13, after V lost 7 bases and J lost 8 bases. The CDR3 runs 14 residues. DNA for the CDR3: TGCAGCGCCGCAGGGGGCCCCCCTGGGGACACCATATATTTT. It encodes CSAAGGPPGDTIYF. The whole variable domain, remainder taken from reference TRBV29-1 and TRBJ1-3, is SAVISQKPSRDICQRGTSLTIQCQVDSQVTMMFWYRQQPGQSLTLIATANQGSEATYESGFVIDKFPISRPNLTFSTLTVSNMSPEDSSIYLCSAAGGPPGDTIYFGEGSWLTVV.

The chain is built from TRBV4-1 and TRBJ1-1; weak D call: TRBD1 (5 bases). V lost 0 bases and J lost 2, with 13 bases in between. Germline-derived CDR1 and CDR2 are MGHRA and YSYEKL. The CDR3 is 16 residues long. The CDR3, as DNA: TGCGCCAGCAGCCAAGATAGATCCGGGGGAAACACTGAAGCTTTCTTT. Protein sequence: CASSQDRSGGNTEAFF.

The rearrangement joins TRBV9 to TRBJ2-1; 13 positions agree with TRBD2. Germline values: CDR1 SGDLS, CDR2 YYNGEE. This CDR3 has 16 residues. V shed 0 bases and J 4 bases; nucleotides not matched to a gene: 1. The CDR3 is CASSVGLAGGYNEQFF. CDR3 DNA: TGTGCCAGCAGCGTAGGACTAGCGGGAGGATACAATGAGCAGTTCTTC.